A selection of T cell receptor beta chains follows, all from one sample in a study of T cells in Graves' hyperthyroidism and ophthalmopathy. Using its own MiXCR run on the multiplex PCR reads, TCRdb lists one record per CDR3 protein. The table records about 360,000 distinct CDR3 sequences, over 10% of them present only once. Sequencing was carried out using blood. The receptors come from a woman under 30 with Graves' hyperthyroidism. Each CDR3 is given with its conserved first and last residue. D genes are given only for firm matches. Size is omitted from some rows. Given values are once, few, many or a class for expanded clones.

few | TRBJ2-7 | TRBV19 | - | TGTGCCAGTAGTCTACACCCTCTGGCTTCCTACGAGCAGTACTTC | CASSLHPLASYEQYF
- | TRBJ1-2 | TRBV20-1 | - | TGCAGTGCTAGACTCAAAGAGGGGGTGGCCTATGGCTACACCTTC | CSARLKEGVAYGYTF
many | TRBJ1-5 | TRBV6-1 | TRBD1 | TGTGCCAGCAGGACAGGGGTAAATCAGCCCCAGCATTTT | CASRTGVNQPQHF
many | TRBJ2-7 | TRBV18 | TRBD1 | TGTGCCAGCTCACGGGACAGTTCTGGCGAGCAGTACTTC | CASSRDSSGEQYF
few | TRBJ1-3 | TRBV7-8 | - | TGTGCCAGCAGCTTGATGGAAAACACCATATATTTT | CASSLMENTIYF
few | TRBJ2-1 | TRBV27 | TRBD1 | TGTGCCAGCAGTTTAGGGACAGGGGGCTTATACAATGAGCAGTTCTTC | CASSLGTGGLYNEQFF
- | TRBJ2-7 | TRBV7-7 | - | TGTGCTAGCAGCCCCGCTCCGGGACCCTACTCCTACGAGCAGTACTTC | CASSPAPGPYSYEQYF
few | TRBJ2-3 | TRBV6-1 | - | TGTGCCAGCAAGGCTTCGGGGACAGATACGCAGTATTTT | CASKASGTDTQYF
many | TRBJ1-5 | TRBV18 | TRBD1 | TGTGCCAGCTCACGGGACAGGGAGAGCAATCAGCCCCAGCATTTT | CASSRDRESNQPQHF
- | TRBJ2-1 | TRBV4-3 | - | TGCGCCAGCAGCCAAGGTAGTGGCTTGAGGAATGAGCAGTTCTTC | CASSQGSGLRNEQFF
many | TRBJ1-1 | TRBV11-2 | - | TGTGCCAGCAGCTCGCGGGCGGGGGGTGAAGCTTTCTTT | CASSSRAGGEAFF
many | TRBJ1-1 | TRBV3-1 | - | TGTGCCAGCAGCCAGGAGAGGCGGCAGACGAACACTGAAGCTTTCTTT | CASSQERRQTNTEAFF
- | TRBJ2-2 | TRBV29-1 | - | TGCAGCGTCATATCCGGGACAACGAACACCGGGGAGCTGTTTTTT | CSVISGTTNTGELFF
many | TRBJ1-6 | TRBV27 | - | TGTGCCAGCAGTCTACGGACCGATACTGCCTATAATTCACCCCTCCACTTT | CASSLRTDTAYNSPLHF
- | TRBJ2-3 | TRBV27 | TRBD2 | TGTGCCAGCAGCCCCGGGACTAGCGGGAGTGCAGATACGCAGTATTTT | CASSPGTSGSADTQYF
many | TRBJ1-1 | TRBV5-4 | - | TGTGCCAGCAGCGCGGGCCTTGAAGCTTTCTTT | CASSAGLEAFF
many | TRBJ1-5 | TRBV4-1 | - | TGCGCCAGCAGCCAAGTGGGCACCGGGACACAGAGCAATCAGCCCCAGCATTTT | CASSQVGTGTQSNQPQHF
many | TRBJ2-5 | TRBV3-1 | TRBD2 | TGTGCCAGCAGCCGGGGTAGCGGGGGACCACAAGAGACCCAGTACTTC | CASSRGSGGPQETQYF
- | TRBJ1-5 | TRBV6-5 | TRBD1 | TGTGCCAGCAGTTCCGGGACAGTTAGCAATCAGCCCCAGCATTTT | CASSSGTVSNQPQHF
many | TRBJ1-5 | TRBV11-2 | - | TGTGCCAGCAGCCGAAATCAGGGGCAGCCCCAGCATTTT | CASSRNQGQPQHF
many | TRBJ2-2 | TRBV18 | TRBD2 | TGTGCCAGCTCACCAGCGGGAGGGAACACCGGGGAGCTGTTTTTT | CASSPAGGNTGELFF
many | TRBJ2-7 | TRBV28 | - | TGTGCCAGCAGCCTACGGTTGGACTACGAGCAGTACTTC | CASSLRLDYEQYF
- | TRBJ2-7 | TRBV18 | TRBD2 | TGTGCCAGCTCACCCTCCGGGACTAGCGGGAGCAAAAACGAGCAGTACTTC | CASSPSGTSGSKNEQYF
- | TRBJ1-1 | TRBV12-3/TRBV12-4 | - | TGTGCCAGCAGGCCTCTGAACACTGAAGCTTTCTTT | CASRPLNTEAFF
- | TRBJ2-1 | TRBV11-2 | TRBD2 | TGTGCCAACAGCTTACTAGCGGGAGATAACAATGAGCAGTTCTTC | CANSLLAGDNNEQFF
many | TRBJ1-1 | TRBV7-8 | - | TGTGCCAGCAGCCCCGTCGGTAGGACTGAAGCTTTCTTT | CASSPVGRTEAFF